This entry lists 24 T cell receptor beta chains sequenced from one sample in a study of blood T cell repertoires in COVID-19. Profiled with immunoSEQ multiplex PCR; TCRdb holds only in-frame clones, not every one. The data hold roughly 250,000 clones, with approximately 90% observed a single time. The material sequenced was PBMCs or T cells enriched from blood (not recorded which). The receptor source for this set is a man aged 35 to 55 who had recovered from COVID-19.

The chain carries TRBV5-1 and TRBJ1-4; D unresolved. The CDR3 totals 13 residues. Germline CDR1 is SGHRS and CDR2 is YFSETQ. V was shortened by 5 bases and J by 8 bases, with 13 bases between the two germline ends. CDR3 sequence (DNA): TGCGCCAGCAGAGATCACAGAAACGAAAAACTGTTTTTT. This translates into CASRDHRNEKLFF. The full variable domain, its missing parts supplied by reference TRBV5-1 and TRBJ1-4, is KAGVTQTPRYLIKTRGQQVTLSCSPISGHRSVSWYQQTPGQGLQFLFEYFSETQRNKGNFPGRFSGRQFSNSRSEMNVSTLELGDSALYLCASRDHRNEKLFFGSGTQLSVL.

In its sample, this clone was seen a few times. This chain connects TRBV5-4 to TRBJ2-7, with D maybe TRBD2 (6 bases). The CDR3 totals 15 residues. The germline gives CDR1 SGHNT, CDR2 YYREEE (reference sequence). Between the trimmed V and J ends, which lost 6 bases and 0 bases, there was a span of 16 bases. The CDR3, as DNA: TGTGCCAGCACCAAGGAGGGTGGTAGCTCCTACGAGCAGTACTTC. Protein product: CASTKEGGSSYEQYF.

This chain connects TRBV7-3 to TRBJ2-1; D perhaps matches TRBD2 (6 bases). The CDR3 has 13 amino acids. Germline V gives CDR1 SGHTA, CDR2 FQGTGA. Trimming stripped 2 bases from V and 12 bases from J, with 14 bases between. CDR3 in DNA: TGTGCCAGCAGCTTAGGCGGGGCCGGGTGGCAGTTCTTC. Translation gives CASSLGGAGWQFF.

This clone was seen only once. The chain combines TRBV4-3 with TRBJ2-3, with 7 bases that match TRBD2. The CDR3 is 18 residues long. From germline, CDR1 is LGHNA and CDR2 YSLEER. Unmatched junction bases numbered 11, after V lost 1 base and J lost 1 base. The chain's CDR3 is CASSQAAGAGVGTDTQYF. The DNA of the CDR3 is TGCGCCAGCAGCCAAGCCGCCGGTGCGGGAGTGGGCACAGATACGCAGTATTTT.

The V gene is TRBV27, the J gene TRBJ2-7; possible D gene TRBD2, 6 bases. Germline V gives CDR1 MNHEY, CDR2 SMNVEV (reference sequence). Trimming removed 5 bases from V and 6 bases from J, with 14 bases in between. This CDR3 is built from 13 residues. CDR3 DNA sequence: TGTGCCAGCAGTCGAAGGAGGGTTGGCGAGCAGTACTTC. Translation gives CASSRRRVGEQYF.

V usage is TRBV5-1 and J usage is TRBJ2-1, with TRBD2 matching over 14 bases. The CDR3 runs 15 residues. J was trimmed by 9 bases and V by 4 bases; bases with no gene match: 6. Germline assignment: CDR1 SGHRS and CDR2 YFSETQ. The CDR3 loop is CASSLGLAGVGEQFF. In DNA form, the CDR3 reads TGCGCCAGCAGCCTGGGACTAGCGGGAGTAGGTGAGCAGTTCTTC.

V and J are TRBV12-3 or TRBV12-4 and TRBJ1-5, with D maybe TRBD1 (6 bases). CDR3 length: 13 residues. The V end lost 8 bases, the J end lost 5 bases, and 13 bases lay between the germline ends. The DNA of the CDR3 is TGTGCCAGCCGACAGGCGGCCTATCAGCCCCAGCATTTT. This gives the protein CASRQAAYQPQHF.

Concerning this clone: The sample contains more than one DNA sequence encoding this CDR3. This chain links TRBV7-2 with TRBJ1-5; the D gene is possibly TRBD1 (5 bases). In germline, CDR1 is SGHTA, CDR2 FQGNSA. The ends were cut back, 5 bases at V and 4 bases at J, with 9 bases in the middle. The CDR3 length is 13 residues. As DNA, the CDR3 is TGTGCCAGCAGCCGACAGTCAAATCAGCCCCAGCATTTT. This encodes CASSRQSNQPQHF.

The chain joins TRBV28 to TRBJ2-5, with 8 bases identical to TRBD1. This CDR3 is 17 amino acids long. The germline gives CDR1 MDHEN, CDR2 SYDVKM. The junction had 12 bases not matched to a gene; V was cut back by 2 bases and J by 4 bases. The CDR3 DNA sequence: TGTGCCAGCAGTTTAACGGGACAGGTGGGCGTGGGAGAGACCCAGTACTTC. It yields the protein CASSLTGQVGVGETQYF.

V and J are TRBV7-8 and TRBJ1-5; no reliable D call. CDR1 and CDR2 from the germline V gene are SGHVS and FQNEAQ. Deletions cut 3 bases from V and 1 base from J, with 10 bases between. This CDR3 is 15 amino acids long. CDR3 in amino acids: CASSFLSGSNQPQHF. For the CDR3, the DNA is TGTGCCAGCAGCTTCCTCTCGGGAAGCAATCAGCCCCAGCATTTT. Complete variable domain (other parts from reference TRBV7-8 and TRBJ1-5): GAGVSQSPRYKVAKRGQDVALRCDPISGHVSLFWYQQALGQGPEFLTYFQNEAQLDKSGLPSDRFFAERPEGSVSTLKIQRTQQEDSAVYLCASSFLSGSNQPQHFGDGTRLSIL.

V and J are TRBV28 and TRBJ2-1; 10 bases fit TRBD2. The germline CDR1 and CDR2 sequences are MDHEN and SYDVKM. CDR3 length: 15 amino acids. V dropped 5 bases and J dropped 9; count of bases not matched to a gene: 10. CDR3 residues: CASSPSGRAHVEQFF. DNA for the CDR3: TGTGCCAGCAGTCCAAGCGGGAGGGCCCATGTTGAGCAGTTCTTC.

The V gene is TRBV13, the J gene TRBJ2-7, with 8 bases that match TRBD1. CDR1 is PRHDT and CDR2 is FYEKMQ in the germline V gene (reference sequence). CDR3 length equals 16 residues. Trimming took 2 bases from V and 6 from J; bases not matched to a gene: 12. CDR3 sequence (DNA): TGTGCCAGCAGCTTACCGGACAGGGTCGTGCCGGGCGAGCAGTACTTC. Amino acid sequence: CASSLPDRVVPGEQYF. The entire variable domain, with the rest obtained from reference TRBV13 and TRBJ2-7, is as follows: AAGVIQSPRHLIKEKRETATLKCYPIPRHDTVYWYQQGPGQDPQFLISFYEKMQSDKGSIPDRFSAQQFSDYHSELNMSSLELGDSALYFCASSLPDRVVPGEQYFGPGTRLTVT.

The rearrangement links TRBV27 to TRBJ2-7, with 7 bases matching TRBD1. CDR1 is MNHEY, CDR2 SMNVEV, per germline (reference sequence). The CDR3 consists of 11 residues. J was trimmed by 3 bases and V by 9 bases; bases with no gene match: 2. CDR3 amino acids: CASQGVYEQYF. The CDR3 DNA reads TGTGCCAGTCAGGGGGTCTACGAGCAGTACTTC.

The V call is TRBV6-4, the J call TRBJ2-5; D possibly corresponds to TRBD1 (6 bases). From germline, CDR1 is MRHNA and CDR2 SNTAGT. The V and J ends lost 6 bases and 5 bases respectively, with 19 bases between them. CDR3 length equals 15 residues. The CDR3 region is CASRQQGVQGETQYF. The CDR3 DNA reads as TGTGCCAGCAGACAACAGGGTGTACAGGGCGAGACCCAGTACTTC.

The chain recombines TRBV19 with TRBJ2-3, with TRBD1 matching over 9 bases. The germline V gene encodes CDR1 LNHDA and CDR2 SQIVND (reference sequence). With V trimmed by 2 bases and J by 4 bases, 7 bases remained unmatched. This CDR3 contains 16 residues. CDR3 protein: CASSIYETGGPDTQYF. CDR3 bases: TGTGCCAGTAGTATATATGAGACAGGGGGGCCAGATACGCAGTATTTT.

V and J are TRBV7-9 and TRBJ2-1; the match to TRBD1 covers 9 bases. Trimming at V came to 4 bases and at J to 9 bases, leaving 7 bases not matched to a gene. CDR1 SEHNR and CDR2 FQNEAQ come from the germline V gene (reference sequence). This CDR3 contains 14 residues. The CDR3 bases are TGTGCCAGCAGCTCGCCGGACAGGGGAGGTGAGCAGTTCTTC. Its protein is CASSSPDRGGEQFF.

The J gene is TRBJ2-3, the V gene TRBV18; D is possibly TRBD2 (5 bases). The ends were cut back, 4 bases at V and 6 bases at J, with 23 bases in the middle. From germline, CDR1 is KGHSH and CDR2 LQKENI. This CDR3 comprises 17 residues. This CDR3 reads CASSRLSPGWGEDTQYF. The DNA for the CDR3 is TGTGCCAGCTCACGACTATCACCCGGGTGGGGTGAGGATACGCAGTATTTT.

The chain links TRBV6-4 to TRBJ2-3, with TRBD2 matching over 7 bases. This CDR3 is 13 amino acids long. In germline, CDR1 is MRHNA, CDR2 SNTAGT. Trimming removed 8 bases from V and 6 bases from J; junction bases left unmatched: 8. CDR3 loop: CASRGAGGDTQYF. The CDR3 DNA sequence: TGTGCCAGCCGTGGCGCCGGGGGGGATACGCAGTATTTT.

This rearrangement joins TRBV15 to TRBJ2-1; TRBD2 aligns across 10 bases. V dropped 8 bases and J dropped 4; count of bases not matched to a gene: 5. CDR3 size: 14 residues. CDR1 is LNHNV and CDR2 is YYDKDF in the germline V gene (reference sequence). The CDR3 protein is CATVEREGYNEQFF. CDR3 nucleotide sequence: TGTGCCACCGTGGAGCGGGAGGGTTACAATGAGCAGTTCTTC.

The V call is TRBV11-2, the J call TRBJ2-3, with 10 bases identical to TRBD2. The V and J ends lost 5 bases and 3 bases, in that order; junction bases with no gene match: 8. The CDR3 length is 16 residues. CDR1 is SGHAT and CDR2 is FQNNGV in the germline V gene. In DNA form, the CDR3 reads TGTGCCAGCAGCAAGAAGCGGGAGGGAGGGACAGATACGCAGTATTTT. Translating it yields CASSKKREGGTDTQYF.

V gene TRBV4-3 combines with J gene TRBJ2-1; weak D call: TRBD1 (5 bases). V was trimmed by 0 bases and J by 5 bases, leaving 11 bases between them. The CDR3 sequence is 15 residues long. Germline V lookup: CDR1 LGHNA, CDR2 YSLEER. The DNA of the CDR3 is TGCGCCAGCAGCCAAGAAGGGGCCAGACACAATGAGCAGTTCTTC. Protein: CASSQEGARHNEQFF.

The V call is TRBV30, the J call TRBJ1-1; TRBD1 matches at 7 bases. CDR3 length: 14 amino acids. The germline V gene encodes CDR1 GTSNPN and CDR2 SVGIG (reference sequence). V lost 3 bases, J lost 0 bases, and 4 bases stayed unmatched. The CDR3 here is CAWRGTAMNTEAFF. As DNA, the CDR3 is TGTGCCTGGAGAGGGACAGCCATGAACACTGAAGCTTTCTTT.

Comment on this clone: Distinct nucleotide sequences in the sample also encode this CDR3. This chain links TRBV18 with TRBJ2-3, with D possibly TRBD2 on 5 matching bases. V gave up 1 base and J gave up 2 bases, with 7 bases separating them. The CDR3 runs to 14 residues. The germline V gene has CDR1 KGHSH and CDR2 LQKENI. The DNA for the CDR3 is TGTGCCAGCTCACCACGGGGAGACACAGATACGCAGTATTTT. Its translation: CASSPRGDTDTQYF.

The chain carries TRBV2 and TRBJ1-5, with D uncertain. The V end was cut by 6 bases, the J end by 3 bases, with 15 bases between. The CDR3 extends over 15 amino acids. Germline values: CDR1 SNHLY, CDR2 FYNNEI. The CDR3 DNA is TGTGCCAGCAGCCTATACTCAACAGACAATCAGCCCCAGCATTTT. Residues: CASSLYSTDNQPQHF.